The subject of this entry is one T cell receptor beta chain. This entry is derived from a study of blood T cell repertoires in COVID-19. About the study: From T cells, B-cell-depleted T cells, or PBMCs came the material, which was cDNA or gDNA.

The CDR3 length is 15 residues. Deletions cut 0 bases from V and 1 base from J, with 12 bases between. Germline loops: CDR1 GTSNPN, CDR2 SVGIG (reference sequence). Authors' methods: The assay estimated nucleated cells by amplifying reference gene primers. The repertoire was sequenced with immunoSEQ multiplex PCR; TCRdb's copy has only in-frame clones and lacks some. The DNA gave D and trimming, while V, J and clone size come from that table. The sample includes 190,000 or so clones, approximately 90% of them seen just once. Recruitment covered some 25 US areas and drew participants whose ages spanned 18 to 89 years. Allocation to cohorts depended on clinical history reported by the participants.

The rearrangement joins TRBV30 to TRBJ1-2; D remains ambiguous. The receptor was derived from a man aged 25 to 40 who had recovered from COVID-19. The sequenced sample consisted of PBMCs or T cells enriched from blood (not recorded which). The CDR3 DNA is TGTGCCTGGAGTGTTTTGGTCAGAGGTAACTATGGCTACACCTTC. Translating gives CAWSVLVRGNYGYTF.